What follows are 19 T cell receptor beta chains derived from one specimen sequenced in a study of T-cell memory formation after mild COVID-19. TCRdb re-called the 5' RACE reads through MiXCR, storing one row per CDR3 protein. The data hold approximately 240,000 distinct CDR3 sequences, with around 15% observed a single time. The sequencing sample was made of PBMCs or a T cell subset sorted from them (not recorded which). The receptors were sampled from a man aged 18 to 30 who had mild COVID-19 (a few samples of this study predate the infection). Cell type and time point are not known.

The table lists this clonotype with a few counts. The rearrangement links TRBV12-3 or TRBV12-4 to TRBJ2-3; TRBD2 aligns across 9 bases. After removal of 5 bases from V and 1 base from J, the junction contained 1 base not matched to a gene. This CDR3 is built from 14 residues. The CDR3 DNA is TGTGCCAGCAGTCGGACTAGCGGCACAGATACGCAGTATTTT. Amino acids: CASSRTSGTDTQYF.

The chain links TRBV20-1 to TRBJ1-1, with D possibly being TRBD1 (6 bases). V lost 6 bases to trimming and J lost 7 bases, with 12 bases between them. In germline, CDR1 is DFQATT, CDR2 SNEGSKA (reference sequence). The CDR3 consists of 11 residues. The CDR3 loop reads CSAPEQGEAFF. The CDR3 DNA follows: TGCAGTGCGCCGGAACAGGGTGAAGCTTTCTTT.

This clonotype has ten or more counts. This CDR3 reads CASSLGGQETYEQYF. The CDR3 nucleotides read TGCGCCAGCAGCTTGGGAGGACAGGAAACCTACGAGCAGTACTTC. This chain links TRBV5-1 with TRBJ2-7; 7 positions agree with TRBD1. Unmatched junction bases numbered 5, after V lost 0 bases and J lost 2 bases. The length of the CDR3 is 15 residues. From germline, CDR1 is SGHRS and CDR2 YFSETQ.

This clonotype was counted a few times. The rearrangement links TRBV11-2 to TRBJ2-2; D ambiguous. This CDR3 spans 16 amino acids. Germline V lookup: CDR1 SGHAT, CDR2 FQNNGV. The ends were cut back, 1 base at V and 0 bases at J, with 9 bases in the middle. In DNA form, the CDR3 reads TGTGCCAGCAGCTTAGCGTCGGGTACGAACACCGGGGAGCTGTTTTTT. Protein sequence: CASSLASGTNTGELFF.

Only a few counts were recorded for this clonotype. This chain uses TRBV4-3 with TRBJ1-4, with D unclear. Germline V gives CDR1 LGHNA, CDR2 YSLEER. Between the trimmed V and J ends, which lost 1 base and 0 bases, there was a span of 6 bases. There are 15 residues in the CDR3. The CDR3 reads CASSQVGATNEKLFF. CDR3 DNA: TGCGCCAGCAGCCAAGTTGGCGCAACTAATGAAAAACTGTTTTTT.

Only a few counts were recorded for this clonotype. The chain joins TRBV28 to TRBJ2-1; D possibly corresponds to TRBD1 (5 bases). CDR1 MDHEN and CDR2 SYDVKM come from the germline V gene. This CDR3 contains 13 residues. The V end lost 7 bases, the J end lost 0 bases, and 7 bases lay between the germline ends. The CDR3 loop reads CASTQGSYNEQFF. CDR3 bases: TGTGCCAGCACCCAGGGCTCCTACAATGAGCAGTTCTTC.

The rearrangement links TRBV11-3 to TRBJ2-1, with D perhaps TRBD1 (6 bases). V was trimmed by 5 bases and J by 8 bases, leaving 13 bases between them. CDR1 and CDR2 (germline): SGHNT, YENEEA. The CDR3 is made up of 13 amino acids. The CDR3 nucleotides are TGTGCCAGCAGCGCGGACAGTTTGGATGAGCAGTTCTTC. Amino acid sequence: CASSADSLDEQFF.

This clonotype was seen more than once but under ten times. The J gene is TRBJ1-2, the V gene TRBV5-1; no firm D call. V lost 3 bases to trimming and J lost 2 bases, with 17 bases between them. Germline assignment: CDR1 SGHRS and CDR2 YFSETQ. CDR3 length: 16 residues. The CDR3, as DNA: TGCGCCAGCAGCTCGGGTGCAGCTACGGCCAACTATGGCTACACCTTC. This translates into CASSSGAATANYGYTF. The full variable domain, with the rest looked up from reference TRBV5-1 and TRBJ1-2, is KAGVTQTPRYLIKTRGQQVTLSCSPISGHRSVSWYQQTPGQGLQFLFEYFSETQRNKGNFPGRFSGRQFSNSRSEMNVSTLELGDSALYLCASSSGAATANYGYTFGSGTRLTVV.

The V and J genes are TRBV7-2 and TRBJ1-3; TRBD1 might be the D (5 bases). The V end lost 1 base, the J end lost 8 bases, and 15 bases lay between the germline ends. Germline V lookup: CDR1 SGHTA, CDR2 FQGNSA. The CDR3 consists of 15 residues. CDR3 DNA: TGTGCCAGCAGCTTAGTTGGGACCGTCCCAGACACCATATATTTT. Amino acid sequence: CASSLVGTVPDTIYF.

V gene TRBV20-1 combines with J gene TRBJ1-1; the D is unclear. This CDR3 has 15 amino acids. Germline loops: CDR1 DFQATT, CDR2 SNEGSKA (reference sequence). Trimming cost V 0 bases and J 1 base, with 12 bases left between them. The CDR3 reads CSARDLVGGNTEAFF. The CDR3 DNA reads TGCAGTGCTAGAGATCTCGTGGGAGGGAACACTGAAGCTTTCTTT.

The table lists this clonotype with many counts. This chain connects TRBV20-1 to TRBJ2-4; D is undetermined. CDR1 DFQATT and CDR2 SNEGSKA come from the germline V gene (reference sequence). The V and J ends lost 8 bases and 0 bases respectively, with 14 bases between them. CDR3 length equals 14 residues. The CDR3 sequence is CSTPPGIAKNIQYF. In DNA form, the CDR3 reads TGCAGTACCCCTCCAGGCATAGCCAAAAACATTCAGTACTTC.

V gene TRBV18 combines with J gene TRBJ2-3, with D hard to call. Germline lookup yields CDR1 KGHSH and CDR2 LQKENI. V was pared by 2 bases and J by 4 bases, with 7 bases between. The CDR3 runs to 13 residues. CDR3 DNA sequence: TGTGCCAGCTCACCAGCAGGCCCAGATACGCAGTATTTT. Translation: CASSPAGPDTQYF. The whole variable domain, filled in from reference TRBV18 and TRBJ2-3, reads NAGVMQNPRHLVRRRGQEARLRCSPMKGHSHVYWYRQLPEEGLKFMVYLQKENIIDESGMPKERFSAEFPKEGPSILRIQQVVRGDSAAYFCASSPAGPDTQYFGPGTRLTVL.

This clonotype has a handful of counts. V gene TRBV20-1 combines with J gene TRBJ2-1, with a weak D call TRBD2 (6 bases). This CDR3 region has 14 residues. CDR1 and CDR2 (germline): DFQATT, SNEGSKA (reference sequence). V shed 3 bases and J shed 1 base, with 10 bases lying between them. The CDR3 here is CSASSGVSYNEQFF. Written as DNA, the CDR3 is TGCAGTGCTAGCTCGGGGGTATCCTACAATGAGCAGTTCTTC.

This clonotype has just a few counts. The CDR3 region is CATADGAGLERQETQYF. The CDR3 DNA reads as TGTGCCACCGCCGACGGCGCGGGACTAGAGCGGCAAGAGACCCAGTACTTC. The chain joins TRBV15 to TRBJ2-5, with 8 bases aligning to TRBD2. The CDR3 length is 17 residues. Germline loops: CDR1 LNHNV, CDR2 YYDKDF (reference sequence). With 8 bases clipped from V and 2 bases from J, the junction kept 16 bases outside the gene matches.

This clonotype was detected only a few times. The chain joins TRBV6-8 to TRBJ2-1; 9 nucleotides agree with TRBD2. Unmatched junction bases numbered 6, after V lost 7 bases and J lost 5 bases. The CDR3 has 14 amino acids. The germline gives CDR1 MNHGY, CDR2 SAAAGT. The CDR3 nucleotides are TGTGCCAGCACTGGGCTAGCGGGGCACAATGAGCAGTTCTTC. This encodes CASTGLAGHNEQFF.

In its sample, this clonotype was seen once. CDR3 sequence: CSARDWRGNQPQHF. CDR3 DNA sequence: TGCAGTGCTAGAGATTGGAGGGGCAATCAGCCCCAGCATTTT. The V gene is TRBV20-1, the J gene TRBJ1-5; D not certain. V lost 0 bases and J lost 2, with 8 bases in between. The germline V gene has CDR1 DFQATT and CDR2 SNEGSKA (reference sequence). This CDR3 comprises 14 residues.

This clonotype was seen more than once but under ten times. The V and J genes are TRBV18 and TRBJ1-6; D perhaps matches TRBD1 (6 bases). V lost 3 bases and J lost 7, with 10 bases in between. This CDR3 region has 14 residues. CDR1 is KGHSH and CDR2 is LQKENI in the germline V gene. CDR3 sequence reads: CASSPRQENSPLHF. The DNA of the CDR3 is TGTGCCAGCTCACCCCGACAGGAAAATTCACCCCTCCACTTT.

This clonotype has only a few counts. This CDR3 reads CASSPGRRYNEQFF. The CDR3 DNA follows: TGCGCCAGCAGCCCAGGCCGGAGATACAATGAGCAGTTCTTC. This chain connects TRBV4-3 to TRBJ2-1; no definite D call. The germline gives CDR1 LGHNA, CDR2 YSLEER. The V end was cut by 4 bases, the J end by 4 bases, with 11 bases between. The CDR3 length is 14 residues.

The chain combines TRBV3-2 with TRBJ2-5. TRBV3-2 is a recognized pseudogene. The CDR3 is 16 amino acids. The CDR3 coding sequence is TGTGCCAGCAGCCAAGATCACGGGGTTGTGGAAGAGACCCAGTACTTC. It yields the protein CASSQDHGVVEETQYF.